This T cell receptor (beta chain) is from a study of PD-L1 blockade in urothelial cancer. Synthetic TCR analog templates were spiked into each PCR. Measured with immunoSEQ multiplex PCR; TCRdb has only the in-frame clones, and not every one. The sample contains about 120,000 clones, about 89% of which appear only once. This clone was observed a single time. The time point: peripheral blood 6 weeks after treatment start. The germline CDR1 and CDR2 sequences are MDHEN and SYDVKM. V was clipped by 7 bases and J by 7 bases, with 16 bases between them. This CDR3 spans 13 amino acids. The chain employs TRBV28 and TRBJ1-1, with a weak D call TRBD1 (6 bases). The source was PBMCs, collected around atezolizumab (anti-PD-L1) treatment. This sequence was found in a man aged 55 to 70 with urothelial cancer. This chain's CDR3 is CASTRGGAGEAFF. CDR3 coding DNA: TGTGCCAGCACCCGAGGGGGGGCCGGTGAAGCTTTCTTT.